This passage covers 24 T cell receptor beta chains from one sample sequenced in a study of blood T cell repertoires in COVID-19. Generated by immunoSEQ multiplex PCR, the TCRdb table keeps only in-frame clones and is missing some. The sample shows about 270,000 clones, 80% to 90% of them seen only once. The sample taken for sequencing was PBMCs or T cells enriched from blood (not recorded which). The receptors shown here come from a woman in her twenties or thirties with acute COVID-19.

The chain employs TRBV3-1 (or the pseudogene TRBV3-2) and TRBJ2-1, with a tentative D call TRBD1 (5 bases). Per the germline V gene, CDR1 is LGHDT and CDR2 is YNNKEL (reference sequence). Trimming cost V 3 bases and J 6 bases, with 6 bases left between them. The CDR3 is made up of 12 amino acids. CDR3 nucleotides: TGTGCCAGCAGCCACGACAGCAATGAGCAGTTCTTC. Amino acids: CASSHDSNEQFF.

The chain recombines TRBV19 with TRBJ1-1; D is undetermined. V was shortened by 7 bases and J by 8 bases, with 11 bases between the two germline ends. The CDR3 has 11 residues. Germline values: CDR1 LNHDA, CDR2 SQIVND (reference sequence). DNA for the CDR3: TGTGCCAGTACCTCGCAGATAGAAGCTTTCTTT. Amino acid sequence: CASTSQIEAFF.

This clone was seen only once. The chain has TRBV5-4 and TRBJ1-2; 10 bases map to TRBD1. The length of the CDR3 is 15 residues. Germline V lookup: CDR1 SGHNT, CDR2 YYREEE (reference sequence). The V and J ends lost 3 bases and 5 bases, in that order; junction bases with no gene match: 7. The CDR3 region is CASSYPGTGAYGYTF. The DNA for the CDR3 is TGTGCCAGCAGCTACCCCGGGACAGGGGCTTATGGCTACACCTTC.

CDR3 sequence: CASSPGLAGVAYEQYF. The CDR3 coding sequence is TGTGCCAGTAGTCCCGGACTAGCGGGAGTAGCCTACGAGCAGTACTTC. The J gene is TRBJ2-7, the V gene TRBV19; 13 nucleotides agree with TRBD2. CDR1 is LNHDA, CDR2 SQIVND, per germline (reference sequence). The CDR3 covers 16 residues. After removal of 5 bases from V and 2 bases from J, the junction contained 6 bases not matched to a gene.

As concerns this clone: The identical CDR3 is also encoded by other nucleotide sequences in the sample. The J gene is TRBJ2-7, the V gene TRBV18; TRBD1 is a possible D gene (5 bases). Trimming took 3 bases from V and 2 from J, leaving 11 bases between them. Germline V gene lookup returns CDR1 KGHSH and CDR2 LQKENI. This CDR3 region has 14 residues. In DNA form, the CDR3 reads TGTGCCAGCTCACCGCGTCAGGGAACCTACGAGCAGTACTTC. This sequence encodes CASSPRQGTYEQYF.

This chain connects TRBV18 to TRBJ2-6; D gene uncertain. This CDR3 comprises 16 residues. Germline V gene data show CDR1 as KGHSH and CDR2 as LQKENI. Trimming cost V 2 bases and J 0 bases, with 8 bases left between them. The CDR3 region has the DNA TGTGCCAGCTCACCAGTGCCCAGCTCTGGGGCCAACGTCCTGACTTTC. This translates into CASSPVPSSGANVLTF.

The chain carries TRBV6-2 or TRBV6-3 and TRBJ2-7; a possible D gene is TRBD2 (6 bases). The CDR3 runs to 12 residues. V gave up 5 bases and J gave up 4 bases, with 9 bases separating them. Germline V gene sequence: CDR1 MNHEY, CDR2 SVGEGT. The CDR3 here is CASSRDSYEQYF. CDR3 nucleotide sequence: TGTGCCAGCAGTAGGGACTCGTACGAGCAGTACTTC.

CDR3 in DNA: TGTGCCAGCAGCTTAATGGCTAGCGGGGGTTCTACAGATACGCAGTATTTT. Residues: CASSLMASGGSTDTQYF. This chain links TRBV11-2 with TRBJ2-3, with 10 bases aligning to TRBD2. V lost 2 bases to trimming and J lost 3 bases; unmatched junction nucleotides: 8. CDR1 and CDR2 from the germline V gene are SGHAT and FQNNGV. The CDR3 has 17 residues.

The genes are TRBV28 and TRBJ2-7; 8 nucleotides align to TRBD1. The J segment lost 3 bases and the V segment lost 7 bases, leaving 5 bases of the junction unmatched. Germline values: CDR1 MDHEN, CDR2 SYDVKM. The CDR3 sequence is 13 residues long. The CDR3 loop reads CASTTGQDYEQYF. The CDR3 DNA follows: TGTGCCAGCACTACGGGACAGGACTACGAGCAGTACTTC.

As DNA, the CDR3 is TGTGCCAGCAGTTTGTCTACAGGGGACGGCTACACCTTC. Translation gives CASSLSTGDGYTF. The V and J genes are TRBV27 and TRBJ1-2, with 7 bases fitting TRBD1. CDR1 MNHEY and CDR2 SMNVEV come from the germline V gene (reference sequence). Losses at the gene ends were 3 bases for V and 8 bases for J; bases not matched to a gene: 6. The CDR3 totals 13 residues.

The chain combines TRBV9 with TRBJ1-4; 8 bases are shared with TRBD1. Germline assignment: CDR1 SGDLS and CDR2 YYNGEE. This CDR3 spans 14 amino acids. J was trimmed by 3 bases and V by 3 bases; bases with no gene match: 1. The CDR3 here is CASSGQGSNEKLFF. The CDR3 bases are TGTGCCAGCAGCGGACAGGGGTCTAATGAAAAACTGTTTTTT.

V and J are TRBV5-1 and TRBJ2-1, with 7 bases aligning to TRBD2. Per germline, CDR1 SGHRS and CDR2 YFSETQ. J gave up 4 bases and V 2 bases, and 6 bases lay outside the gene matches. This CDR3 has 15 amino acids. The CDR3 bases are TGCGCCAGCAGCTTTGGGGAGGGAACATACAATGAGCAGTTCTTC. This translates into CASSFGEGTYNEQFF.

The chain recombines TRBV7-9 with TRBJ2-3, with D uncertain. V was pared by 0 bases and J by 5 bases, with 18 bases between. Germline CDR1 reads SEHNR; CDR2 reads FQNEAQ (reference sequence). The CDR3 loop spans 17 amino acids. CDR3 nucleotide sequence: TGTGCCAGCAGCTTAGCTTTGTCCGGAGCCCATGGAGATACGCAGTATTTT. Translated, it gives CASSLALSGAHGDTQYF.

This sequence joins TRBV7-3 and TRBJ2-7; 11 bases line up with TRBD1. Germline V gene data show CDR1 as SGHTA and CDR2 as FQGTGA. This CDR3 is 17 amino acids long. V shed 5 bases, J shed 4 bases, and the junction held 13 bases outside the gene matches. The CDR3 DNA is TGTGCCAGCAGCCCCTGGGGACAGGGGGATCTTAGTTACGAGCAGTACTTC. Its translation is CASSPWGQGDLSYEQYF.

The V call is TRBV19, the J call TRBJ2-1, with D possibly TRBD1 on 5 matching bases. CDR1 and CDR2 from the germline V gene are LNHDA and SQIVND (reference sequence). There are 12 residues in the CDR3. The V end lost 3 bases, the J end lost 6 bases, and 6 bases lay between the germline ends. DNA of the CDR3: TGTGCCAGTAGTATTAGGGGCAATGAGCAGTTCTTC. The encoded protein is CASSIRGNEQFF.

The chain combines TRBV6-5 with TRBJ2-2, with 8 bases identical to TRBD2. The CDR3 contains 15 residues. V shed 4 bases and J 0 bases; nucleotides not matched to a gene: 1. Germline V gene lookup returns CDR1 MNHEY and CDR2 SVGAGI. The DNA for the CDR3 is TGTGCCAGCAGTTCGGGAGGGCCGAACACCGGGGAGCTGTTTTTT. This encodes CASSSGGPNTGELFF.

The chain uses TRBV19 and TRBJ2-1, with 10 bases fitting TRBD1. The CDR3 contains 15 residues. The V gene's germline CDR1 is LNHDA and CDR2 SQIVND (reference sequence). Trimming took 6 bases from V and 7 from J; bases not matched to a gene: 9. CDR3 sequence: CASRTGTGVLNEQFF. In DNA, the CDR3 is TGTGCCAGTAGGACCGGGACAGGGGTATTGAATGAGCAGTTCTTC. Using reference TRBV19 and TRBJ2-1 for the parts outside the CDR3, the full variable domain is DGGITQSPKYLFRKEGQNVTLSCEQNLNHDAMYWYRQDPGQGLRLIYYSQIVNDFQKGDIAEGYSVSREKKESFPLTVTSAQKNPTAFYLCASRTGTGVLNEQFFGPGTRLTVL.

This chain uses TRBV5-8 with TRBJ2-3, with 10 nucleotides matching TRBD2. Per germline, CDR1 SGHTS and CDR2 YDEGEE. The length of the CDR3 is 16 residues. V lost 4 bases to trimming and J lost 1 base; unmatched junction nucleotides: 6. As DNA, the CDR3 is TGTGCCAGCAGCGAGGGCAGCGGGAGGGGCACAGATACGCAGTATTTT. It codes for CASSEGSGRGTDTQYF.

Here the CDR3 DNA reads TGTGCCAGCAGCACGGGGGGACTAGCGGTTTCCTCCTACGAGCAGTACTTC. This codes for CASSTGGLAVSSYEQYF. This chain joins TRBV5-4 and TRBJ2-7; 11 bases are shared with TRBD2. J was trimmed by 0 bases and V by 4 bases; bases with no gene match: 9. Germline V gene lookup returns CDR1 SGHNT and CDR2 YYREEE (reference sequence). The length of the CDR3 is 17 residues. The full variable domain, its missing parts supplied by reference TRBV5-4 and TRBJ2-7, is ETGVTQSPTHLIKTRGQQVTLRCSSQSGHNTVSWYQQALGQGPQFIFQYYREEENGRGNFPPRFSGLQFPNYSSELNVNALELDDSALYLCASSTGGLAVSSYEQYFGPGTRLTVT.

The chain combines TRBV19 with TRBJ2-7, with 12 nucleotides matching TRBD2. CDR1 is LNHDA, CDR2 SQIVND, per germline (reference sequence). The trim removed 10 bases at V and 3 bases at J, leaving 7 bases unmatched. The CDR3 contains 14 residues. The CDR3 DNA reads TGTGCCACTACTCGGACTAGCGGGAACTACGAGCAGTACTTC. The encoded protein is CATTRTSGNYEQYF.

The CDR3 spells CAWSGGRLAGGTTYEQYF. CDR3 DNA sequence: TGTGCCTGGAGCGGGGGCCGACTAGCGGGAGGGACCACCTACGAGCAGTACTTC. The V gene is TRBV30, the J gene TRBJ2-7; 14 bases are shared with TRBD2. The junction had 12 bases not matched to a gene; V was cut back by 3 bases and J by 2 bases. The germline CDR1 and CDR2 sequences are GTSNPN and SVGIG (reference sequence). This CDR3 spans 18 amino acids.

The chain employs TRBV27 and TRBJ1-1; D unclear. Trimming left V 4 bases short and J 0 bases short, with 9 bases between. Per the germline V gene, CDR1 is MNHEY and CDR2 is SMNVEV (reference sequence). The CDR3 consists of 14 residues. The CDR3, as DNA: TGTGCCAGCAGTTACAGAGCAATGAACACTGAAGCTTTCTTT. The encoded protein is CASSYRAMNTEAFF.

The rearrangement uses TRBV2 and TRBJ2-7; a weak D match, TRBD1 (5 bases). The ends were cut back, 6 bases at V and 2 bases at J, with 14 bases in the middle. Germline assignment: CDR1 SNHLY and CDR2 FYNNEI. This CDR3 has 14 amino acids. CDR3 protein: CASRKGVLTYEQYF. CDR3 in DNA: TGTGCCAGCAGAAAAGGGGTATTGACCTACGAGCAGTACTTC.

The chain couples TRBV5-4 to TRBJ2-1; weak D call: TRBD2 (6 bases). Germline V gene lookup returns CDR1 SGHNT and CDR2 YYREEE (reference sequence). This CDR3 comprises 13 residues. V was pared by 2 bases and J by 10 bases, with 13 bases between. This chain's CDR3 is CASSFPTSPEQFF. CDR3 DNA sequence: TGTGCCAGCAGCTTTCCGACTAGTCCGGAGCAGTTCTTC.